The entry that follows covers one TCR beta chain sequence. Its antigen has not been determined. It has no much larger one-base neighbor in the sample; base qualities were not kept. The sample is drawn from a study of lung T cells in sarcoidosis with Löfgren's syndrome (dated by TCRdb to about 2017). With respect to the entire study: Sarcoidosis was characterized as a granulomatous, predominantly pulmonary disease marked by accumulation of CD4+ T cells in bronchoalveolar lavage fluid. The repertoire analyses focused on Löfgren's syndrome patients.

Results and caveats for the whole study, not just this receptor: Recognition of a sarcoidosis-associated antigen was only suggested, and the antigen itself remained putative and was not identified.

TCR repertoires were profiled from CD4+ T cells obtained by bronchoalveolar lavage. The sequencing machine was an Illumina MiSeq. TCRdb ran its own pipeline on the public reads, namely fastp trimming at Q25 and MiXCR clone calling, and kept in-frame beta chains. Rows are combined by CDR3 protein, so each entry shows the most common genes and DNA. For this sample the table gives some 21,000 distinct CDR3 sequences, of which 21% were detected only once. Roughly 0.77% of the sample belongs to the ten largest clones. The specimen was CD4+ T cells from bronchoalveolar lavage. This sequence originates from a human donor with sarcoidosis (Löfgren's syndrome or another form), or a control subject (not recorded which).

Here the CDR3 is given as CSVAVQGEIDGQYF. In nucleotides, the sequence is TGCAGCGTTGCGGTTCAAGGGGAGATCGACGGGCAGTACTTC. The chain is made from TRBV29-1 and TRBJ2-7, with the D call tentatively TRBD1 or TRBD2, each fitting 5 bases. The CDR3 runs 14 amino acids, cysteine and phenylalanine included. Solely the CDR3 DNA is kept, with 42 bases framed from the first base. Cut back by 4 bases and 9 bases, the V and J ends lie 22 bases apart. CDR1 and CDR2 were assigned from the germline V gene as SQVTM and ANQGSEA.